Each of the 31 T cell receptor beta chains below was sequenced from the same sample in a study of blood T cells in healthy people across ages. The second PCR ran roughly 6 to 11 cycles with a sample-barcoded 5' primer and J-beta primers. TCRdb called the 5' RACE reads again in MiXCR, with one record for every CDR3 protein. Among more than 700,000 distinct CDR3 sequences listed, about 47% were seen once. Sequences were obtained from blood. Receptors were obtained from a man older than 75 in good health.

The chain couples TRBV20-1 to TRBJ2-4, with D perhaps being TRBD1 or TRBD2 (5 bases each). The DNA end is a closer match to TRBJ2-5, so the J assignment may be wrong. Germline V lookup: CDR1 DFQATT, CDR2 SNEGSKA (reference sequence). The CDR3 loop spans 17 amino acids. The CDR3 here is CSASVLGPSQAQETQYF. The CDR3 DNA is TGCAGTGCTAGTGTTTTGGGACCTTCTCAGGCCCAAGAGACCCAGTACTTC.

This clonotype was recorded a few times. The chain employs TRBV2 and TRBJ2-1, with 10 nucleotides matching TRBD2. V dropped 4 bases and J dropped 9; count of bases not matched to a gene: 6. Germline lookup yields CDR1 SNHLY and CDR2 FYNNEI. CDR3 length equals 14 residues. This chain's CDR3 is CASSGLAGDGEQFF. In DNA, the CDR3 is TGTGCCAGCAGTGGCCTAGCGGGAGATGGTGAGCAGTTCTTC.

The chain links TRBV7-2 to TRBJ2-3; the D call may be TRBD1 or TRBD2 (6 bases each). V lost 3 bases to trimming and J lost 7 bases, with 20 bases between them. The CDR3 covers 16 residues. CDR1 SGHTA and CDR2 FQGNSA come from the germline V gene. CDR3 sequence: CASSLAPPGALYTQYF. The DNA of the CDR3 is TGTGCCAGCAGCTTGGCCCCACCGGGGGCCTTATATACGCAGTATTTT. Full variable domain (outside the CDR3, taken from reference TRBV7-2 and TRBJ2-3): GAGVSQSPSNKVTEKGKDVELRCDPISGHTALYWYRQSLGQGLEFLIYFQGNSAPDKSGLPSDRFSAERTGGSVSTLTIQRTQQEDSAVYLCASSLAPPGALYTQYFGPGTRLTVL.

This clonotype occurred many times. The chain carries TRBV6-5 and TRBJ2-1; TRBD2 aligns across 7 bases. The CDR3 spans 12 residues. Per the germline V gene, CDR1 is MNHEY and CDR2 is SVGAGI. V trimming: 2 bases; J trimming: 14 bases; junction bases outside the gene matches: 6. CDR3 sequence: CASSYGGRAEFF. CDR3 coding DNA: TGTGCCAGCAGTTACGGGGGGAGGGCTGAGTTCTTC.

The CDR3 bases are TGCGCCAGCAGCTTGGCGCGGGGGCGAGCGCGGGAGGCCCTTTGGAATGAGCAGTTCTTC. It translates to CASSLARGRAREALWNEQFF. The gene calls are TRBV5-1 and TRBJ2-1; 8 bases agree with TRBD2. CDR1 SGHRS and CDR2 YFSETQ come from the germline V gene. J gave up 7 bases and V 0 bases, and 21 bases lay outside the gene matches. The CDR3 is 20 residues long.

The rearrangement links TRBV10-3 to TRBJ2-7, with D tentatively TRBD1 (5 bases). The germline CDR1 and CDR2 sequences are ENHRY and SYGVKD. The V end was cut by 3 bases, the J end by 6 bases, with 12 bases between. The CDR3 runs 13 residues. The CDR3 spells CAISDQGQCEQYF. The CDR3 bases are TGTGCCATCAGTGACCAAGGACAATGCGAGCAGTACTTC.

This clonotype has just a few counts. The V gene is TRBV5-4, the J gene TRBJ2-3, with 10 bases identical to TRBD1. The ends lost 0 bases at V and 5 bases at J; junction bases unmatched: 3. The CDR3 totals 15 residues. Germline V lookup: CDR1 SGHNT, CDR2 YYREEE (reference sequence). CDR3 protein: CASSLAGQGEDTQYF. CDR3 bases: TGTGCCAGCAGCTTGGCCGGACAGGGGGAAGATACGCAGTATTTT.

The rearrangement uses TRBV7-2 and TRBJ2-1, with 10 bases lining up with TRBD2. V was clipped by 2 bases and J by 9 bases; unmatched bases: 10. The germline V gene has CDR1 SGHTA and CDR2 FQGNSA. The CDR3 totals 16 residues. CDR3 residues: CASSLRRLAGVGEQFF. DNA for the CDR3: TGTGCCAGCAGCTTAAGAAGGCTAGCGGGAGTTGGTGAGCAGTTCTTC.

The V call is TRBV5-1, the J call TRBJ2-5, with TRBD2 matching over 7 bases. The CDR3 sequence is 16 residues long. V lost 3 bases to trimming and J lost 2 bases; unmatched junction nucleotides: 10. Per germline, CDR1 SGHRS and CDR2 YFSETQ. This CDR3 reads CASSSGGTTRQETQYF. The CDR3 DNA reads TGCGCCAGCAGCTCAGGAGGGACTACGAGACAAGAGACCCAGTACTTC.

The chain combines TRBV14 with TRBJ1-1; TRBD1 is a possible D gene (5 bases). The V and J ends lost 0 bases and 4 bases respectively, with 9 bases between them. This CDR3 contains 14 residues. Germline V gene lookup returns CDR1 SGHDN and CDR2 FVKESK. CDR3 sequence reads: CASSQETASTEAFF. The CDR3 DNA reads as TGTGCCAGCAGCCAAGAGACAGCCTCCACTGAAGCTTTCTTT.

The rearrangement uses TRBV12-3 or TRBV12-4 and TRBJ2-1; the D call may be TRBD1 or TRBD2 (5 bases each). The CDR3 is 13 amino acids. With 6 bases removed from V and 6 bases from J, the gap between germline ends came to 12 bases. CDR3 sequence (DNA): TGTGCCAGCAGACGGGACGCTGGCAATGAGCAGTTCTTC. Its protein is CASRRDAGNEQFF.

In the case of this clonotype: A much more abundant neighbour one base away suggests this may be a read error. The chain employs TRBV20-1 and TRBJ2-7, with 8 bases identical to TRBD2. This CDR3 spans 12 amino acids. Germline V gives CDR1 DFQATT, CDR2 SNEGSKA (reference sequence). CDR3 bases: TGCAGTACTAGCCCTCTAGCGGGTCCACAGTACTTC. Its translation is CSTSPLAGPQYF.

The chain links TRBV20-1 to TRBJ2-7; TRBD1 might be the D (7 bases). The CDR3 covers 14 residues. Trimming cost V 5 bases and J 7 bases, with 21 bases left between them. Germline assignment: CDR1 DFQATT and CDR2 SNEGSKA (reference sequence). The CDR3 region is CSALGGGMYNEQYF. In nucleotides, the CDR3 is TGCAGTGCTTTAGGGGGCGGGATGTACAATGAGCAGTACTTC.

The chain carries TRBV7-3 and TRBJ2-3; the match to TRBD2 covers 10 bases. V lost 11 bases and J lost 1; bases outside the gene matches: 21. The CDR3 contains 19 residues. CDR1 is SGHTA, CDR2 FQGTGA, per germline. CDR3 coding DNA: TGTGCCGGCGGCTCCGGGACTAGCGCGTATGAGATGGGCACAGATACGCAGTATTTT. It specifies CAGGSGTSAYEMGTDTQYF.

The chain uses TRBV12-3 or TRBV12-4 and TRBJ2-7; D may correspond to TRBD1 or TRBD2 (6 bases each). The V end was cut by 3 bases, the J end by 7 bases, with 16 bases between. There are 14 residues in the CDR3. CDR3 DNA sequence: TGTGCCAGCAGTTTGGGGGGCCGTCAGGGGGAGCAGTACTTC. This encodes CASSLGGRQGEQYF.

The V and J genes are TRBV29-1 and TRBJ2-5, with 8 bases lining up with TRBD1. This CDR3 contains 16 residues. CDR1 and CDR2 from the germline V gene are SQVTM and ANQGSEA. V trimming: 0 bases; J trimming: 4 bases; junction bases outside the gene matches: 10. CDR3 region: CSVEDPRDRSGETQYF. The CDR3 DNA is TGCAGCGTTGAAGATCCCCGGGACAGGTCCGGAGAGACCCAGTACTTC.

Comment on this clonotype: Being one base from a much bigger clone, this may be a read error. The chain recombines TRBV24-1 with TRBJ1-2, with a tentative D call TRBD1 (6 bases). The germline gives CDR1 KGHDR, CDR2 SFDVKD. This CDR3 is 15 amino acids long. The CDR3 sequence: CTTSGGGAANYGYTF. The CDR3 DNA reads TGTACCACCAGTGGAGGGGGAGCGGCTAACTATGGCTACACCTTC.

CDR3 sequence reads: CASSLGSAYNNEQFF. CDR3 bases: TGTGCCAGCAGCTTAGGTAGCGCCTACAACAATGAGCAGTTCTTC. V usage is TRBV13 and J usage is TRBJ2-1; D perhaps matches TRBD2 (5 bases). The CDR3 is made up of 15 amino acids. The ends were cut back, 0 bases at V and 5 bases at J, with 11 bases in the middle. Germline-derived CDR1 and CDR2 are PRHDT and FYEKMQ (reference sequence).

The chain couples TRBV3-1 to TRBJ2-3, with D possibly called TRBD1 or TRBD2 (5 bases each). The V gene's germline CDR1 is LGHDT and CDR2 YNNKEL (reference sequence). The CDR3 consists of 14 residues. The ends were cut back, 3 bases at V and 4 bases at J, with 11 bases in the middle. The CDR3 loop is CASSQTGTSDTQYF. CDR3 in DNA: TGTGCCAGCAGCCAGACCGGGACCTCAGATACGCAGTATTTT.

This clonotype has a handful of counts. This chain links TRBV24-1 with TRBJ2-1; D unclear. The CDR3 covers 14 residues. CDR1 and CDR2 (germline): KGHDR, SFDVKD. V dropped 11 bases and J dropped 0 bases, with 13 bases sitting between them. The CDR3 loop is CASGEGSSYNEQFF. The DNA of the CDR3 is TGTGCCAGTGGTGAAGGCAGCTCCTACAATGAGCAGTTCTTC.

This clonotype was recorded a few times. This chain's CDR3 is CASRDNSGANVLTF. The CDR3 DNA sequence: TGTGCCAGCAGAGATAACTCTGGGGCCAACGTCCTGACTTTC. The J gene is TRBJ2-6, the V gene TRBV12-3 or TRBV12-4; D is undetermined. The germline V and J ends were trimmed by 6 bases and 0 bases, with 6 bases remaining between them. The CDR3 covers 14 residues.

In its sample, this clonotype was seen a few times. The rearrangement joins TRBV28 to TRBJ1-6, with TRBD1 matching over 7 bases. Per germline, CDR1 MDHEN and CDR2 SYDVKM. V was pared by 5 bases and J by 7 bases, with 5 bases of the junction left unmatched. This CDR3 spans 14 amino acids. The CDR3: CASSSGTENSPLHF. The CDR3 nucleotides read TGTGCCAGCAGTAGCGGGACAGAAAATTCACCCCTCCACTTT.

This chain connects TRBV12-3 or TRBV12-4 to TRBJ2-1; 7 bases are shared with TRBD2. This CDR3 is 16 amino acids long. With 4 bases clipped from V and 6 bases from J, the junction kept 12 bases outside the gene matches. CDR3 nucleotides: TGTGCCAGCAGTTATGTCCCGGGAGGAGGAGGCAATGAGCAGTTCTTC. Its protein product is CASSYVPGGGGNEQFF.

This clonotype was recorded a few times. This chain joins TRBV28 and TRBJ2-7, with D perhaps TRBD1 (6 bases). Germline V gene lookup returns CDR1 MDHEN and CDR2 SYDVKM. The ends were cut back, 7 bases at V and 5 bases at J, with 18 bases in the middle. The CDR3 is made up of 14 amino acids. In DNA form, the CDR3 reads TGTGCCAGCACCTTCCTCATTGGGGGCGACGAGCAGTACTTC. It codes for CASTFLIGGDEQYF.

This chain joins TRBV5-1 and TRBJ2-4, with TRBD2 identical over 14 bases. The J segment lost 1 base and the V segment lost 3 bases, leaving 9 bases of the junction unmatched. The CDR3 consists of 19 residues. The V gene's germline CDR1 is SGHRS and CDR2 YFSETQ. As DNA, the CDR3 is TGCGCCAGCAGCTCGGGGGGACTAGCGGGAGTTCGGGCCAAAAACATTCAGTACTTC. Its translation: CASSSGGLAGVRAKNIQYF.

In this sample, this clonotype turned up a few times. The chain has TRBV5-1 and TRBJ2-1, with D possibly TRBD2 on 6 matching bases. CDR1 is SGHRS and CDR2 is YFSETQ in the germline V gene. Trimming took off 4 bases at V and 3 bases at J, with 11 bases between the two ends. The CDR3 is 14 residues long. CDR3 DNA sequence: TGCGCCAGCAGCGAATCGGGAGACTACAATGAGCAGTTCTTC. It translates to CASSESGDYNEQFF. Together with reference TRBV5-1 and TRBJ2-1, the CDR3 gives the full variable domain: KAGVTQTPRYLIKTRGQQVTLSCSPISGHRSVSWYQQTPGQGLQFLFEYFSETQRNKGNFPGRFSGRQFSNSRSEMNVSTLELGDSALYLCASSESGDYNEQFFGPGTRLTVL.

This clonotype was picked up one time. The CDR3 nucleotides are TGCAGTGCTGCCCCTGGACTAGGGGTTGAGCAGTACTTC. As protein: CSAAPGLGVEQYF. The V and J genes are TRBV20-1 and TRBJ2-5; 7 positions agree with TRBD2. The CDR3 runs to 13 residues. V shed 5 bases and J 11 bases; nucleotides not matched to a gene: 14. In germline, CDR1 is DFQATT, CDR2 SNEGSKA (reference sequence).

As regards this clonotype: One junction end does not reproduce the germline sequence, and a read error may be involved. The chain has TRBV20-1 and TRBJ1-5; 7 bases fit TRBD1. The CDR3 contains 16 residues. Germline CDR1 reads DFQATT; CDR2 reads SNEGSKA (reference sequence). For the CDR3, the DNA is TGCAGTACTAGCGGGGGTTTAGACAGGGACAATCAGCCCCAGCATTTT. This gives the protein CSTSGGLDRDNQPQHF.

This clonotype occurred once. V usage is TRBV29-1 and J usage is TRBJ1-1; 7 bases line up with TRBD1. V was pared by 7 bases and J by 7 bases, with 18 bases of the junction left unmatched. The CDR3 covers 15 residues. The germline V gene has CDR1 SQVTM and CDR2 ANQGSEA. The CDR3: CSAQGLATGANEAFF. The CDR3 bases are TGCAGCGCCCAGGGGCTCGCAACAGGGGCGAATGAAGCTTTCTTT. The full variable domain, its missing parts supplied by reference TRBV29-1 and TRBJ1-1, is SAVISQKPSRDICQRGTSLTIQCQVDSQVTMMFWYRQQPGQSLTLIATANQGSEATYESGFVIDKFPISRPNLTFSTLTVSNMSPEDSSIYLCSAQGLATGANEAFFGQGTRLTVV.

The CDR3 sequence: CASIGAGLPHEQYF. As DNA, the CDR3 is TGTGCCAGCATAGGCGCGGGCCTCCCCCACGAGCAGTACTTC. The chain couples TRBV2 to TRBJ2-7; TRBD2 is a possible D gene (5 bases). Germline V gene sequence: CDR1 SNHLY, CDR2 FYNNEI. The V end lost 7 bases, the J end lost 5 bases, and 18 bases lay between the germline ends. The CDR3 length is 14 residues.

The sample holds a few counts of this clonotype. V usage is TRBV5-5 and J usage is TRBJ2-1; D is perhaps TRBD1 (6 bases). V was clipped by 2 bases and J by 0 bases, with 9 bases between them. The length of the CDR3 is 15 residues. The germline CDR1 and CDR2 sequences are SGHKS and YYEKEE (reference sequence). The CDR3: CASSLTDSSYNEQFF. CDR3 DNA: TGTGCCAGCAGCTTAACGGACAGCTCCTACAATGAGCAGTTCTTC.